A single sample gave rise to the 15 T cell receptor beta chains below, sequenced in a study of blood T cell repertoires in COVID-19. TCRdb keeps only in-frame clones here, not all; method: immunoSEQ multiplex PCR. The sample records under 300,000 clones, about 82% being singletons. Material: peripheral blood. These receptor sequences come from a woman aged 60-70 years with active or convalescent COVID-19.

A few counts support this clone. The chain recombines TRBV4-2 with TRBJ1-1; D gene ambiguous. Germline assignment: CDR1 LGHNA and CDR2 YNFKEQ. Trimming took 0 bases from V and 4 from J, leaving 6 bases between them. The CDR3 is 13 residues long. The DNA for the CDR3 is TGTGCCAGCAGCCAAGATGGTAGCACTGAAGCTTTCTTT. As protein: CASSQDGSTEAFF.

The chain carries TRBV9 and TRBJ2-1, with 10 bases matching TRBD2. The germline V gene encodes CDR1 SGDLS and CDR2 YYNGEE. J was trimmed by 2 bases and V by 9 bases; bases with no gene match: 11. The CDR3 spans 16 residues. The CDR3 loop is CATSKSGGGPYNEQFF. Here the CDR3 DNA reads TGTGCCACCTCAAAAAGCGGGGGGGGCCCCTACAATGAGCAGTTCTTC.

The chain combines TRBV30 with TRBJ2-1, with 7 bases that match TRBD2. Germline V gene data show CDR1 as GTSNPN and CDR2 as SVGIG (reference sequence). This CDR3 comprises 14 residues. V lost 8 bases and J lost 9; bases outside the gene matches: 16. The DNA for the CDR3 is TGTGCCCCGGATGGGGGGGGAGGGCCGTGTGAGCAGTTCTTC. It yields the protein CAPDGGGGPCEQFF.

The V call is TRBV28, the J call TRBJ2-1, with 16 bases identical to TRBD2. The germline gives CDR1 MDHEN, CDR2 SYDVKM. This CDR3 spans 18 amino acids. The V gene end was trimmed by 4 bases and the J gene end by 4 bases; junction bases not matched to a gene: 7. CDR3 residues: CASSSTGTSGGDYNEQFF. The CDR3 DNA reads TGTGCCAGCAGTTCGACCGGGACTAGCGGGGGGGATTACAATGAGCAGTTCTTC.

The table lists this clone with a count of one. The chain links TRBV27 to TRBJ1-5; 8 positions agree with TRBD1. The CDR3 runs 14 residues. With V trimmed by 4 bases and J by 6 bases, 5 bases remained unmatched. Germline V gene data show CDR1 as MNHEY and CDR2 as SMNVEV (reference sequence). The CDR3 DNA reads as TGTGCCAGCAGTTCAGGACAGGGAGGTCAGCCCCAGCATTTT. Translating gives CASSSGQGGQPQHF.

The chain joins TRBV10-3 to TRBJ2-7; 14 nucleotides agree with TRBD2. CDR1 is ENHRY, CDR2 SYGVKD, per germline. The CDR3 consists of 17 residues. The V gene end was trimmed by 4 bases and the J gene end by 4 bases; junction bases not matched to a gene: 9. CDR3 residues: CAISVGTSGSIGYEQYF. CDR3 DNA sequence: TGTGCCATCAGTGTGGGGACTAGCGGGAGTATCGGGTACGAGCAGTACTTC.

The chain employs TRBV2 and TRBJ1-3; tentative D call: TRBD1 (6 bases). This CDR3 spans 17 amino acids. Trimming shortened V by 6 bases and J by 4 bases, and 22 bases separated the two germline ends. The germline V gene has CDR1 SNHLY and CDR2 FYNNEI. CDR3 amino acids: CASRVPPRGASGNTIYF. The DNA for the CDR3 is TGTGCCAGCAGGGTCCCACCGCGGGGGGCATCAGGAAACACCATATATTTT.

J is TRBJ1-1 and V is TRBV2, with 9 bases fitting TRBD1. V lost 4 bases to trimming and J lost 5 bases; unmatched junction nucleotides: 5. The CDR3 loop spans 14 amino acids. The germline V gene encodes CDR1 SNHLY and CDR2 FYNNEI. The CDR3 sequence: CASSATGGATEAFF. The CDR3 DNA reads as TGTGCCAGCAGTGCCACAGGGGGCGCAACTGAAGCTTTCTTT.

This clone was observed a handful of times. The genes are TRBV10-3 and TRBJ2-1; 7 bases agree with TRBD1. Unmatched junction bases numbered 8, after V lost 10 bases and J lost 5 bases. In germline, CDR1 is ENHRY, CDR2 SYGVKD. The CDR3 has 13 residues. This chain's CDR3 is CATRQGDDNEQFF. The CDR3 nucleotides are TGTGCCACCCGACAGGGTGATGACAATGAGCAGTTCTTC.

The chain carries TRBV5-1 and TRBJ1-6, with 11 positions matching TRBD1. The CDR3 is made up of 15 amino acids. Losses at the gene ends were 6 bases for V and 7 bases for J; bases not matched to a gene: 6. CDR1 and CDR2 from the germline V gene are SGHRS and YFSETQ. The CDR3, as DNA: TGCGCCAGCACTATCGGGACAGGGGGGAATTCACCCCTCCACTTT. As protein: CASTIGTGGNSPLHF.

The V call is TRBV4-1, the J call TRBJ1-5, with 7 bases that match TRBD1. The CDR3 runs 15 residues. Germline V lookup: CDR1 MGHRA, CDR2 YSYEKL. V trimming: 5 bases; J trimming: 2 bases; junction bases outside the gene matches: 6. The CDR3 sequence is CASSVSGQGNQPQHF. The CDR3, as DNA: TGCGCCAGCAGCGTCAGTGGACAGGGCAATCAGCCCCAGCATTTT.

This clone was picked up a small number of times. The chain has TRBV7-9 and TRBJ2-7, with unresolved D. From germline, CDR1 is SEHNR and CDR2 FQNEAQ (reference sequence). The CDR3 has 13 amino acids. Trimming stripped 4 bases from V and 6 bases from J, with 13 bases between. This CDR3 is CASSSLNEAEQYF. The CDR3 region has the DNA TGTGCCAGCAGCTCCCTGAACGAGGCCGAGCAGTACTTC.

The V gene is TRBV5-1, the J gene TRBJ1-2; 8 nucleotides agree with TRBD1. V lost 3 bases to trimming and J lost 8 bases; unmatched junction nucleotides: 9. This CDR3 contains 14 residues. In germline, CDR1 is SGHRS, CDR2 YFSETQ. Here the CDR3 reads CASSSGQGPIGYTF. DNA for the CDR3: TGCGCCAGCAGCTCCGGACAGGGACCGATCGGCTACACCTTC.

The V and J genes are TRBV7-2 and TRBJ2-1; D is perhaps TRBD1 (5 bases). V lost 5 bases to trimming and J lost 6 bases, with 23 bases between them. The germline V gene encodes CDR1 SGHTA and CDR2 FQGNSA. This CDR3 contains 17 residues. The CDR3 DNA sequence: TGTGCCAGCAGCCCCTCGCCCTTGGGGCCCACCGTCAATGAGCAGTTCTTC. Translation gives CASSPSPLGPTVNEQFF.

This sequence joins TRBV11-3 and TRBJ2-5; 8 bases are a match to TRBD2. V was clipped by 6 bases and J by 1 base; unmatched bases: 7. In germline, CDR1 is SGHNT, CDR2 YENEEA. There are 15 residues in the CDR3. The CDR3 here is CASSDTGTSQETQYF. The CDR3 nucleotides read TGTGCCAGCAGTGACACCGGGACTAGCCAAGAGACCCAGTACTTC.